This TCR beta chain came from a study of blood T cell repertoires in COVID-19. Whole-study context: PBMCs, B-cell-depleted T cells, or T cells were the source of the cDNA or gDNA that made up the material.

Assay used: immunoSEQ multiplex PCR; TCRdb lists only in-frame clones, some missing. Of about 280,000 clones listed, around 85% are singletons. Participants' reported clinical history set cohort assignment. Recovered status in Cohort 3 required two negative PCRs, clearance, or symptom resolution. Trimming stripped 6 bases from V and 5 bases from J, with 10 bases between. This CDR3 contains 12 residues. The chain is built from TRBV12-3 or TRBV12-4 and TRBJ1-2; perhaps TRBD1 as D (6 bases). The clonotype was recovered from a woman aged 45-65 years who had recovered from COVID-19. Sequenced: PBMCs or T cells enriched from blood (not recorded which). CDR3 DNA: TGTGCCAGCAGCAAACAGGGTTATGGCTACACCTTC. Translated: CASSKQGYGYTF.